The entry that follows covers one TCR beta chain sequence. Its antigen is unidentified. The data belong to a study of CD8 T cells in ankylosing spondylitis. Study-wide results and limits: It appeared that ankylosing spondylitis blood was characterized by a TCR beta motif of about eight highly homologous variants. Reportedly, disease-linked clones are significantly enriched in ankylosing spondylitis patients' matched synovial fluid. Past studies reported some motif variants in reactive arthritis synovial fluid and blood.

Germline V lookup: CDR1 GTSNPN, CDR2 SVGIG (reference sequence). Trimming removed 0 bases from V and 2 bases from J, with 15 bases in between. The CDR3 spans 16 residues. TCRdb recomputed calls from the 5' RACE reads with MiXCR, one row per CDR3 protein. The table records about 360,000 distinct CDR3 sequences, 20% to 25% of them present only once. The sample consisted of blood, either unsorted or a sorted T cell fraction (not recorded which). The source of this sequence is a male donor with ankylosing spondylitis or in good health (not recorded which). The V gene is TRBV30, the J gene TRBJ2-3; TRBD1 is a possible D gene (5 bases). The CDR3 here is CAWSVPDIEITDTQYF. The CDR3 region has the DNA TGTGCCTGGAGTGTACCGGACATAGAAATCACAGATACGCAGTATTTT.